The 27 T cell receptor beta chains in this list originate from one sample, sequenced in a study of prognosis after radiotherapy for stage I lung cancer. Two-round multiplex PCR amplified TCR beta CDR3 from genomic DNA. Primers specific to each TRBV and TRBJ gene were used in first-round PCR. TCRdb independently ran MiXCR on the multiplex PCR reads; one entry per CDR3 protein. The sample shows more than 15,000 distinct CDR3 sequences, around two fifths of them seen only once. This specimen was PBMCs, taken before or after stereotactic body radiation therapy (not recorded which). These receptors all come from a donor aged 50 or older with non-small cell lung cancer.

The CDR3 loop reads CSALCDLAGVETQYF. CDR3 DNA sequence: TGCAGTGCTCTATGTGATCTAGCGGGCGTAGAGACCCAGTACTTC. The J gene is TRBJ2-5, the V gene TRBV20-1, with 8 bases identical to TRBD2. Unmatched junction bases numbered 12, after V lost 5 bases and J lost 4 bases. CDR3 length equals 15 residues. Per the germline V gene, CDR1 is DFQATT and CDR2 is SNEGSKA (reference sequence).

This clonotype was seen ten or more times. This chain joins TRBV27 and TRBJ1-1; 8 nucleotides line up with TRBD1. V lost 2 bases to trimming and J lost 1 base; unmatched junction nucleotides: 3. From germline, CDR1 is MNHEY and CDR2 SMNVEV (reference sequence). The CDR3 is 15 amino acids. The CDR3 DNA is TGTGCCAGCAGTTTAATAGGGACAGGGAACACTGAAGCTTTCTTT. This gives the protein CASSLIGTGNTEAFF.

This clonotype was counted many times. The genes are TRBV19 and TRBJ2-5, with 9 bases aligning to TRBD1. V dropped 6 bases and J dropped 4; count of bases not matched to a gene: 6. This CDR3 contains 14 residues. CDR1 LNHDA and CDR2 SQIVND come from the germline V gene (reference sequence). Written as DNA, the CDR3 is TGTGCCAGTAGGGACAGGGGCCGTGGAGAGACCCAGTACTTC. As protein: CASRDRGRGETQYF.

V and J are TRBV6-1 and TRBJ2-7, with D uncertain. The CDR3 is made up of 12 amino acids. The V and J ends lost 4 bases and 3 bases respectively, with 7 bases between them. CDR1 is MNHNS and CDR2 is SASEGT in the germline V gene. CDR3 amino acids: CASSAIGYEQYF. CDR3 in DNA: TGTGCCAGCAGTGCCATAGGCTACGAGCAGTACTTC.

The chain uses TRBV20-1 and TRBJ1-2; D remains unclear. Germline loops: CDR1 DFQATT, CDR2 SNEGSKA (reference sequence). This CDR3 contains 11 residues. The CDR3 is CTVPGDYGYTF. The CDR3 DNA is TGCACCGTCCCCGGAGACTATGGCTACACCTTC.

The J gene is TRBJ1-1, the V gene TRBV20-1, with unresolved D. Deletions cut 1 base from V and 3 bases from J, with 9 bases between. The CDR3 loop spans 13 amino acids. The germline V gene has CDR1 DFQATT and CDR2 SNEGSKA (reference sequence). The CDR3, as DNA: TGCAGTGCTAGAGGCAGTGTGTACACTGAAGCTTTCTTT. Amino acids: CSARGSVYTEAFF.

The rearrangement uses TRBV30 and TRBJ2-7, with D perhaps matching TRBD2 (5 bases). The V end was cut by 7 bases, the J end by 6 bases, with 19 bases between. This CDR3 spans 13 amino acids. Germline CDR1 and CDR2: GTSNPN and SVGIG (reference sequence). The CDR3 coding sequence is TGTGCCTCCTCCACCCGGGAAACCGGCGAGCAGTACTTC. Translated: CASSTRETGEQYF. Full variable domain (remainder filled in from reference TRBV30 and TRBJ2-7): SQTIHQWPATLVQPVGSPLSLECTVEGTSNPNLYWYRQAAGRGLQLLFYSVGIGQISSEVPQNLSASRPQDRQFILSSKKLLLSDSGFYLCASSTRETGEQYFGPGTRLTVT.

Turning to this clonotype: A far bigger clonotype differs at one base, so this is likely a read error. The rearrangement links TRBV6-8 to TRBJ1-5; 9 bases are shared with TRBD1. This CDR3 contains 14 residues. V was clipped by 10 bases and J by 7 bases; unmatched bases: 11. Germline CDR1 reads MNHGY; CDR2 reads SAAAGT. CDR3 in DNA: TGTGCCATCAGATTGGACAGGGGAACGCAGCCCCAGCATTTT. This translates into CAIRLDRGTQPQHF.

This clonotype has just one count. One junction end disagrees with the germline gene, perhaps due to a read error. This chain links TRBV7-2 with TRBJ2-1, with D possibly TRBD2 on 6 matching bases. Germline V gene data show CDR1 as SGHTA and CDR2 as FQGNSA. This CDR3 is built from 12 residues. In DNA, the CDR3 is TGTGCCGGCAGCCCCGTTTTAGGGAGGACGTTCTTC. Amino acids: CAGSPVLGRTFF.

This clonotype turned up a few times. The CDR3 sequence: CASSLPELGFTEAFF. CDR3 nucleotide sequence: TGTGCCAGCAGTTTACCCGAACTTGGGTTCACTGAAGCTTTCTTT. V gene TRBV28 combines with J gene TRBJ1-1, with no clear D. Germline CDR1 MDHEN, CDR2 SYDVKM. The V and J ends lost 2 bases and 4 bases respectively, with 14 bases between them. The CDR3 contains 15 residues.

This clonotype was recorded at least ten times. The chain has TRBV29-1 and TRBJ2-2, with TRBD2 matching 9 bases. The CDR3 covers 17 residues. V lost 3 bases to trimming and J lost 4 bases; unmatched junction nucleotides: 12. From germline, CDR1 is SQVTM and CDR2 ANQGSEA. In DNA, the CDR3 is TGCAGCGTTGATCCGCCTAGCGGGACGATGTTCACCGGGGAGCTGTTTTTT. Translated, it gives CSVDPPSGTMFTGELFF.

With respect to this clonotype: Germline and junction disagree at one end, which may indicate a read error. The chain carries TRBV7-9 and TRBJ2-1; no definite D call. The CDR3 sequence is 15 residues long. Germline CDR1 is SEHNR and CDR2 is FQNEAQ (reference sequence). CDR3 protein: CASRLGPDRRSEQFF. The CDR3 DNA sequence: TGTGCCAGCAGGTTAGGGCCCGACCGACGCAGTGAGCAGTTCTTC.

In its sample, this clonotype was seen many times. Here the CDR3 DNA reads TGTGCCAGCTCACCAGGCCCGGGCCACAATCAGCCCCAGCATTTT. This codes for CASSPGPGHNQPQHF. The V gene is TRBV18, the J gene TRBJ1-5, with D hard to call. CDR1 KGHSH and CDR2 LQKENI come from the germline V gene. V shed 2 bases and J shed 3 bases, with 11 bases lying between them. CDR3 length: 15 amino acids.

The rearrangement uses TRBV7-2 and TRBJ2-5; TRBD1 matches at 9 bases. The V segment lost 1 base and the J segment 6 bases; nucleotides outside the gene matches: 12. This CDR3 has 17 amino acids. Germline-derived CDR1 and CDR2 are SGHTA and FQGNSA. CDR3 region: CASSLEGIGTGKKTQYF. The CDR3 DNA sequence: TGTGCCAGCAGCTTAGAAGGCATAGGGACAGGGAAGAAGACCCAGTACTTC.

This clonotype was observed many times. V usage is TRBV9 and J usage is TRBJ1-2, with D perhaps matching TRBD1 (5 bases). CDR3 size: 14 residues. V was cut by 3 bases and J by 2 bases, with 11 bases left in between. The germline V gene encodes CDR1 SGDLS and CDR2 YYNGEE. This chain's CDR3 is CASSEGRTNYGYTF. The CDR3 DNA reads as TGTGCCAGCAGCGAGGGACGGACAAACTATGGCTACACCTTC.

The table lists this clonotype with many counts. The V call is TRBV20-1, the J call TRBJ1-2; 7 bases agree with TRBD1. The CDR3 consists of 15 residues. V shed 6 bases, J shed 0 bases, and the junction held 10 bases outside the gene matches. Germline V lookup: CDR1 DFQATT, CDR2 SNEGSKA (reference sequence). CDR3 region: CSARQQGRTNYGYTF. CDR3 DNA sequence: TGCAGTGCACGCCAACAGGGGCGAACTAACTATGGCTACACCTTC.

This clonotype was observed a single time. CDR3 DNA: TGTGCCAGCAGCCCCAGAAGGCGGGACTACGAGCAGTACTTC. Translation gives CASSPRRRDYEQYF. V and J are TRBV7-2 and TRBJ2-7; D might be TRBD2 (6 bases). The V gene lost 5 bases and the J gene lost 3 bases, with 14 bases spanning the gap. The CDR3 runs to 14 residues. CDR1 and CDR2 from the germline V gene are SGHTA and FQGNSA. The full variable domain, in which reference TRBV7-2 and TRBJ2-7 provide the parts outside the CDR3, is GAGVSQSPSNKVTEKGKDVELRCDPISGHTALYWYRQSLGQGLEFLIYFQGNSAPDKSGLPSDRFSAERTGGSVSTLTIQRTQQEDSAVYLCASSPRRRDYEQYFGPGTRLTVT.

This clonotype has more than one count but fewer than ten. A much larger clone differs by one base, so this may be a read error. This chain uses TRBV16 with TRBJ1-5; no definite D call. This CDR3 has 15 residues. Germline V lookup: CDR1 KGHSY, CDR2 FQNENV. V lost 0 bases to trimming and J lost 4 bases, with 10 bases between them. The CDR3 bases are TGTGCCAGCAGCCAATCCTCAATAGCTAATCAGCCCCAGCATTTT. Its translation: CASSQSSIANQPQHF.

This clonotype is judged medium-sized. The chain recombines TRBV6-1 with TRBJ2-7; TRBD1 matches at 7 bases. This CDR3 has 14 residues. J was trimmed by 4 bases and V by 5 bases; bases with no gene match: 8. CDR1 and CDR2 (germline): MNHNS, SASEGT. The DNA for the CDR3 is TGTGCCAGCAGTCTCGACAGGGTTGGGTACGAGCAGTACTTC. Translated: CASSLDRVGYEQYF.

This clonotype was recorded once. The V and J genes are TRBV12-3 or TRBV12-4 and TRBJ2-2; D might be TRBD2 (6 bases). Trimming stripped 4 bases from V and 3 bases from J, with 15 bases between. The CDR3 has 16 amino acids. CDR3 residues: CASSSQSAGYTGELFF. Written as DNA, the CDR3 is TGTGCCAGCAGTTCCCAGAGCGCGGGATACACCGGGGAGCTGTTTTTT.

There are many counts of this clonotype. This may be a read error, as it is one base from a much larger clone. The V gene is TRBV15, the J gene TRBJ1-5; 7 bases agree with TRBD1. From germline, CDR1 is LNHNV and CDR2 YYDKDF (reference sequence). The CDR3 is made up of 15 amino acids. V was pared by 2 bases and J by 6 bases, with 7 bases of the junction left unmatched. The CDR3 sequence: CATSRCEGGGQPQHF. For the CDR3, the DNA is TGTGCCACCAGCAGATGCGAAGGGGGCGGTCAGCCCCAGCATTTT.

This clonotype is labeled medium-sized. The genes are TRBV7-3 and TRBJ1-2; 8 nucleotides agree with TRBD1. This CDR3 has 13 residues. The V gene end was trimmed by 5 bases and the J gene end by 6 bases; junction bases not matched to a gene: 5. Germline loops: CDR1 SGHTA, CDR2 FQGTGA. CDR3: CASSKDRDNGYTF. The CDR3 region has the DNA TGTGCCAGCAGCAAGGACAGGGATAATGGCTACACCTTC.

The sample holds many counts of this clonotype. The chain links TRBV5-1 to TRBJ2-7; 9 bases agree with TRBD1. The CDR3 sequence is 15 residues long. CDR1 is SGHRS and CDR2 is YFSETQ in the germline V gene. V trimming: 1 base; J trimming: 4 bases; junction bases outside the gene matches: 6. The chain's CDR3 is CASSLQPDRGYEQYF. In DNA, the CDR3 is TGCGCCAGCAGCTTGCAACCCGACAGGGGGTACGAGCAGTACTTC.

Only one count was recorded for this clonotype. The V gene is TRBV6-5, the J gene TRBJ1-2; no definite D call. The V end was cut by 3 bases, the J end by 2 bases, with 7 bases between. Germline V gene sequence: CDR1 MNHEY, CDR2 SVGAGI. The CDR3 length is 13 residues. The CDR3 spells CASSYRPNYGYTF. Written as DNA, the CDR3 is TGTGCCAGCAGTTATAGGCCAAACTATGGCTACACCTTC.

This clonotype was seen at least ten times. This chain uses TRBV6-2 or TRBV6-3 with TRBJ2-6; no clear D. The germline gives CDR1 MNHEY, CDR2 SVGEGT. This CDR3 contains 17 residues. V lost 10 bases, J lost 0 bases, and 19 bases lay in between. The chain's CDR3 is CAIHQGPTSSGANVLTF. The DNA of the CDR3 is TGTGCCATCCACCAAGGACCCACGAGCTCTGGGGCCAACGTCCTGACTTTC.

This clonotype was counted many times. The rearrangement links TRBV5-1 to TRBJ1-2; TRBD1 is a possible D gene (5 bases). The germline V gene has CDR1 SGHRS and CDR2 YFSETQ. CDR3 length: 13 residues. The ends were cut back, 4 bases at V and 4 bases at J, with 11 bases in the middle. CDR3 nucleotides: TGCGCCAGCAGCCCGGGGCAGACCTATGGCTACACCTTC. It yields the protein CASSPGQTYGYTF.

The V and J genes are TRBV7-2 and TRBJ1-2; D remains ambiguous. Germline assignment: CDR1 SGHTA and CDR2 FQGNSA. CDR3 length: 15 residues. Trimming took 9 bases from V and 5 from J, leaving 22 bases between them. The CDR3 region has the DNA TGTGCCAGTTTTTCGTTCCCAGGTGCACATTATGGCTACACCTTC. Translating gives CASFSFPGAHYGYTF.